This T cell receptor (beta chain) was identified during a study of memory CD4+ T cells and cytomegalovirus serostatus. Study conclusions and caveats: CMV serostatus prediction reached median AUC roughly 0.95, or 0.91 with US-trained model. Suggested: most of the CMV-linked TCR signature lies in CD4+ memory cells. CD4+ memory repertoires contained about 40% of the roughly 160 reported CMV TCRbeta sequences.

Generated by immunoSEQ multiplex PCR, the TCRdb table keeps only in-frame clones and is missing some. The profile covers around 38,000 clones, with around 78% appearing a single time and about 6% taken by the ten largest. Single viable CD3+CD4+CD8-CD45RO+ cells were sorted as the memory CD4+ T cells. Serostatus was set by detecting CMV pp150, pp28, p38, p52 IgG. This CDR3 has 14 residues. Germline-derived CDR1 and CDR2 are SGHRS and YFSETQ. Trimming pared 4 bases from V and 4 bases from J, leaving 12 bases between. About this clone: Its antigen is undetermined.

The chain joins TRBV5-1 to TRBJ1-5; weak D call: TRBD1 (6 bases). The TCR was taken from an adult in good health and CMV-seronegative. Sequenced input: memory CD4+ T cells from blood. This chain's CDR3 is CASSPGTINQPQHF. The CDR3 DNA reads as TGCGCCAGCAGCCCTGGGACAATAAATCAGCCCCAGCATTTT.